This TCR beta chain was recorded in a study of blood T cells in healthy people across ages. Study context: There was about one barcoded beta molecule captured by template switching per two T cells.

Details on this clonotype: At one of its ends the junction is not consistent with the germline gene, which may arise from a read error.

Germline V lookup: CDR1 SGHRS, CDR2 YFSETQ. CDR3 length: 15 amino acids. The authors ran a second PCR of 7 to 11 cycles using a sample-barcoded 5' primer and a J-beta primer mix. TCRdb reprocessed the 5' RACE reads via MiXCR and lists one record per CDR3 protein. This table has about 640,000 distinct CDR3 sequences, around 43% appearing once. The TCR originated in an elderly man in good health. Sequencing input: blood. This chain joins TRBV5-1 and TRBJ2-7; TRBD1 matches at 7 bases. The DNA of the CDR3 is TGCGCCGGCAGCCCATCGCGAACAGGGGCCTACGAGCAGTACTTC. Protein product: CAGSPSRTGAYEQYF.